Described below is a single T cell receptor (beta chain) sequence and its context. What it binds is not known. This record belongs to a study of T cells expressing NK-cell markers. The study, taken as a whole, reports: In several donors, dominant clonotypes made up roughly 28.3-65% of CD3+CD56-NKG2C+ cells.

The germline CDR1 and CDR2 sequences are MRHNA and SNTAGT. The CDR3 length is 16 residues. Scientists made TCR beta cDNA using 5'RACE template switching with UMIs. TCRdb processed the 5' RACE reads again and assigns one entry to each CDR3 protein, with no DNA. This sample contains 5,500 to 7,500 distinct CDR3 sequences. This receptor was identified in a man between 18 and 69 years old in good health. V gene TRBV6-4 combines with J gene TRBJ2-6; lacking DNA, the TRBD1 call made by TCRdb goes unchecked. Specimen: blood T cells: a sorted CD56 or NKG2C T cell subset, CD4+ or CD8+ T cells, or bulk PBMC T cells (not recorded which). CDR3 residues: CASSEGVGAGANVLTF.